The rows below give T cell receptor beta chains drawn from one sample of a study of blood T cells in healthy people across ages. Using its own MiXCR run on the 5' RACE reads, TCRdb lists one record per CDR3 protein. The profile covers about 900,000 distinct CDR3 sequences, with around two thirds appearing a single time and about 27% taken by the ten largest. The material sequenced was blood. The receptors derive from a man aged 25-45 years in good health. CDR3s include the opening cysteine and the closing phenylalanine or tryptophan. The D gene is left open where the match is weak. Expanded clones are given a class, and other clones once, few, many or no size at all.

clone_size d_call j_call v_call cdr3_nt cdr3_aa
once NA TRBJ2-3 TRBV12-3/TRBV12-4 TGTGCCAGCAGTTCTCTAGGCCCCTCAGATACGCAGTATTTT CASSSLGPSDTQYF
NA NA TRBJ2-3 TRBV7-2 TGTGCCAGCAGCTTAGAGGTCTATATGGGAGATACGCAGTATTTT CASSLEVYMGDTQYF
few NA TRBJ2-7 TRBV5-1 TGCGCCAGCAGCTTGAGAGGTAACCACGAGCAGTACTTC CASSLRGNHEQYF
NA NA TRBJ2-3 TRBV12-3/TRBV12-4 TGTGCCAGCAGCCCCCCCGGGCCCGAGGCAGATACGCAGTATTTT CASSPPGPEADTQYF
few TRBD1 TRBJ2-5 TRBV7-8 TGTGCCAGCAGCTTAAGGACAGGGGGCCAAGAGACCCAGTACTTC CASSLRTGGQETQYF
once TRBD1 TRBJ1-6 TRBV7-9 TGTGCCAGCGTCGTCCCGGGACAGCCCGATTCACCCCTCCACTTT CASVVPGQPDSPLHF
few NA TRBJ2-1 TRBV10-3 TGTGCCATCAGTGAACGAGACAGAAACAATGAGCAGTTCTTC CAISERDRNNEQFF
few TRBD1 TRBJ2-1 TRBV6-7 TGTGCCAGCAGTTACTCGAGTTGTCCGGGACAGTTCTCCTACAATGAGCAGTTCTTC CASSYSSCPGQFSYNEQFF
NA TRBD2 TRBJ2-1 TRBV6-1 TGTGCCAGCAGTTGGTTGGGAGGGAGCTCCCGCAATGAGCAGTTCTTC CASSWLGGSSRNEQFF
few TRBD2 TRBJ2-5 TRBV12-3/TRBV12-4 TGTGCCAGCAGTTTCTCCCTAGCGGTACAAGAGACCCAGTACTTC CASSFSLAVQETQYF
NA NA TRBJ2-3 TRBV3-1 TGTGCCAGCAGCCAAACGTCTAGAGCGCATGATACGCAGTATTTT CASSQTSRAHDTQYF
once TRBD2 TRBJ2-7 TRBV29-1 TGCAGCGTTGAAACCCCCAGCGGGGGCCTCCACTCCTACAATGAGCAGTACTTC CSVETPSGGLHSYNEQYF
few NA TRBJ2-1 TRBV9 TGTGCCAGCAGCGTAGCTGCCTACAATGAGCAGTTCTTC CASSVAAYNEQFF
NA TRBD1 TRBJ2-1 TRBV4-2 TGTGCCAGCAGCCGAGATTTGACAGGGACCGACAATGAGCAGTTCTTC CASSRDLTGTDNEQFF
NA NA TRBJ1-1 TRBV11-2 TGTGCCAGCAGAATGGGACTCGCGCGGGGGAACACTGAAGCTTTCTTT CASRMGLARGNTEAFF
NA TRBD2 TRBJ2-1 TRBV7-3 TGTGCCAGCAGCCCCCATGGAGGACTAGCTAATGAGCAGTTCTTC CASSPHGGLANEQFF
NA TRBD1 TRBJ1-2 TRBV28 TGTGCCAGCAGTTTGGGCAGGGGGCTTCCCGGCTATGGCTACACCTTC CASSLGRGLPGYGYTF
NA TRBD1 TRBJ2-7 TRBV29-1 TGCAGCGTGGATGGACAGGGGACCTCCGAGCAGTACTTC CSVDGQGTSEQYF
NA TRBD2 TRBJ2-3 TRBV25-1 TGTGCCAGCAGTGAACTAGCGGGGGTCGGGGTAGATACGCAGTATTTT CASSELAGVGVDTQYF
few NA TRBJ1-5 TRBV20-1 TGCAGTGCTAGAGAGGGCAGCAATCAGCCCCAGCATTTT CSAREGSNQPQHF
NA NA TRBJ2-3 TRBV6-5 TGTGCCGGCAGTTACATCTCTAGTTCAGATACGCAGTATTTT CAGSYISSSDTQYF
once TRBD2 TRBJ2-1 TRBV5-6 TGTGCCAGCAGCCCCCTTAGCGGGGAGGGCGGTAATGAGCAGTTCTTC CASSPLSGEGGNEQFF
NA TRBD1 TRBJ2-1 TRBV6-2/TRBV6-3 TGTGCCAGCAGGACAGGGCCCTACAATGAGCAGTTCTTC CASRTGPYNEQFF
once TRBD1 TRBJ2-3 TRBV28 TGTGCCAGCAGAGGACAGGGTTCTAGCACAGATACGCAGTATTTT CASRGQGSSTDTQYF
NA NA TRBJ2-6 TRBV5-1 TGCGCCAGCAGTCGGTCGGGACGGGTCTCTGGGGCCAACGTCCTGACTTTC CASSRSGRVSGANVLTF
NA NA TRBJ2-3 TRBV20-1 TGCAGTGCTCAGCGGGTTGAGGGCACAGATACGCAGTATTTT CSAQRVEGTDTQYF
NA TRBD2 TRBJ2-3 TRBV7-2 TGTGCCAGCAGCTTAGCCGGCGGGAGAGGGTGCGGGGATACGCAGTATTTT CASSLAGGRGCGDTQYF
NA NA TRBJ1-1 TRBV10-3 TGTGCCATCAGTGAGGGTCGCGGGGGCCCTGAAGCTTTCTTT CAISEGRGGPEAFF
NA TRBD1 TRBJ2-3 TRBV20-1 TGCAGTGCTAGAGATCCTAGGGGGCTATATGATACGCAGTATTTT CSARDPRGLYDTQYF
NA NA TRBJ2-4 TRBV3-1 TGTGCCAGCAGCCAAGAGGTACAGGAGGATCAGTACTTC CASSQEVQEDQYF
NA NA TRBJ1-2 TRBV21-1 TGTGCCAGCAGCAAAGGGTTAGCTAACTATGGCTACACCTTC CASSKGLANYGYTF
NA NA TRBJ2-2 TRBV5-1 TGCGCCAGCAGCTTGTATTTCAGGGTGGACACCGGGGAGCTGTTTTTT CASSLYFRVDTGELFF
NA TRBD1 TRBJ1-6 TRBV7-9 TGTGCCAGCAGGGGACAGGGCCGATTGAATTCACCCCTCCACTTT CASRGQGRLNSPLHF
once TRBD1 TRBJ2-5 TRBV7-3 TGTGCCAGCAGCGAGATGGGGACAGTCGATCAGACCCAGTACTTC CASSEMGTVDQTQYF
few NA TRBJ1-2 TRBV20-1 TGCAGTGCTAGAGCGGGGGATATCTATGGCTACACCTTC CSARAGDIYGYTF
once NA TRBJ1-6 TRBV27 TGTGCCAGCAGTTTATCAGTGTATAATTCACCCCTCCACTTT CASSLSVYNSPLHF
NA NA TRBJ2-7 TRBV9 TGTGCCAGCAGCGCCGGAGCTGTGGGATCCTACGAGCAGTACTTT CASSAGAVGSYEQYF
few TRBD1 TRBJ1-1 TRBV10-3 TGTGCCATCAGTGGGACAGGGAGAGCTTTCTTT CAISGTGRAFF
many TRBD1 TRBJ2-7 TRBV25-1 TGTGCCAGCAGTGACCGGGACAGGGGACGCGAGCAGTACTTC CASSDRDRGREQYF
few TRBD1 TRBJ2-7 TRBV12-3/TRBV12-4 TGTGCCAGCAGTCCATCCCGACAGGGGGCCGGCTACGAGCAGTACTTC CASSPSRQGAGYEQYF
once TRBD1 TRBJ2-7 TRBV20-1 TGCAGTGCAAGAACCGGGACAGGCAACTACGAGCAGTACTTC CSARTGTGNYEQYF
NA TRBD2 TRBJ2-1 TRBV28 TGTGCCAGCAGCCGGACCGGGACTAACTACAATGAGCAGTTCTTC CASSRTGTNYNEQFF